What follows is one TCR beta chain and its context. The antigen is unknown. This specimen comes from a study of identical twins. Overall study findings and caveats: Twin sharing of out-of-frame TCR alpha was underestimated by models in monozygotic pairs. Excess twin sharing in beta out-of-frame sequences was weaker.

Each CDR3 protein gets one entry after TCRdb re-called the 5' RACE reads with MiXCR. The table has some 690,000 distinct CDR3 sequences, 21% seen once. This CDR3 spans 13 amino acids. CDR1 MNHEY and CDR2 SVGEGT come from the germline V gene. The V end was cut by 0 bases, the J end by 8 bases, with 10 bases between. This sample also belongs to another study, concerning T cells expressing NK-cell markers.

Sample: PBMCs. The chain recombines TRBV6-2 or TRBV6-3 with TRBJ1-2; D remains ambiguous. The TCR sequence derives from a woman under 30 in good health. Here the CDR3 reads CASSYSWGFGYTF. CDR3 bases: TGTGCCAGCAGTTACTCTTGGGGATTCGGCTACACCTTC.